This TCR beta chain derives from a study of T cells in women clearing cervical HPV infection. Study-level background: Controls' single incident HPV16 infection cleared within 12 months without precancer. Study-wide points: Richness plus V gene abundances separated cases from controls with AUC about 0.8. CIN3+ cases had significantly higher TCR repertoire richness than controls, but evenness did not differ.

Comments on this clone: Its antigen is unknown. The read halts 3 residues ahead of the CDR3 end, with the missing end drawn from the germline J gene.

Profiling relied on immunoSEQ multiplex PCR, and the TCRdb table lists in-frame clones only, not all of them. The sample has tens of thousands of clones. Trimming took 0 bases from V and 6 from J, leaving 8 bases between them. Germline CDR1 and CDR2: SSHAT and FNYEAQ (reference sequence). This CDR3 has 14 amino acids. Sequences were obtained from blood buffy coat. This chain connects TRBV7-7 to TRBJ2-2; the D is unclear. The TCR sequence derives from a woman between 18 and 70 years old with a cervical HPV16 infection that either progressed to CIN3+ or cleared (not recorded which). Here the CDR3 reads CASSLAPKSGELFF. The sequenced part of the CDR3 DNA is TGTGCCAGCAGCTTAGCGCCTAAGTCCGGGGAG.